A selection of T cell receptor beta chains follows, all from one sample in a study of siplizumab effects on memory and regulatory T cells. Data came from immunoSEQ multiplex PCR; TCRdb stores just in-frame clones and leaves some out. The top ten clones hold under 0.75% of a sample with roughly 120,000 clones, roughly nine tenths of them seen once. Sequenced input: Tregs sorted from blood. Every receptor here comes from a human donor in good health. Each CDR3 is given with its conserved first and last residue. A D gene is named only where the DNA matches it firmly. Size tells how often a clone was seen (once, few, many) or the class of an expanded clone, and some rows leave it out.

NA TRBJ1-2 NA TRBV7-8 TGTGCCAGCAGCTTAGTAGGTGGCTACACCTTC CASSLVGGYTF
NA TRBJ2-1 NA TRBV6-1 TGTGCCAGCAGTGAAGCGCTTCGGATGAGCCCAGGCTCCTACAATGAGCAGTTCTTC CASSEALRMSPGSYNEQFF
NA TRBJ1-1 TRBD1 TRBV6-6 TGTGCCAGTATCCGAGGGGACAGGGCGAACACTGAAGCTTTCTTT CASIRGDRANTEAFF
few TRBJ1-1 NA TRBV2 TGTGCCAGCAGTGTACACAGGGAACACACTGAAGCTTTCTTT CASSVHREHTEAFF
NA TRBJ2-3 NA TRBV19 TGTGCCAGTAGTATAGGTCTTGGGGCTAACGGATACACAGATACGCAGTATTTT CASSIGLGANGYTDTQYF
NA TRBJ2-5 NA TRBV10-3 TGTGCCATCAGTCCGGGAGAGGGGTCCCAAGAGACCCAGTACTTC CAISPGEGSQETQYF
NA TRBJ1-3 NA TRBV7-9 TGTGCCAGCAGCTTAGGAGACTCTGGAAACACCATATATTTT CASSLGDSGNTIYF
NA TRBJ2-7 NA TRBV7-9 TGTGCCAGCAACTCGGGACATCGGTACGAGCAGTACTTC CASNSGHRYEQYF
NA TRBJ1-2 NA TRBV6-1 TGTGCCAGCACTCAAGCCCTCACACAGAACTATGGCTACACCTTC CASTQALTQNYGYTF
NA TRBJ2-7 NA TRBV27 TGTGCCAGCAGTGCAAAAAGACAGGGAGGCGAGCAGTACTTC CASSAKRQGGEQYF
NA TRBJ2-5 NA TRBV18 TGTGCCAGCTCATCGAGCCAAGAGACCCAGTACTTC CASSSSQETQYF
NA TRBJ1-2 NA TRBV19 TGTGCCAGTAGTATAGTAGGAGACTTTAACTATGGCTACACCTTC CASSIVGDFNYGYTF
NA TRBJ2-1 TRBD1 TRBV29-1 TGCAGCGTTGCCAGGGGGAACTACAATGAGCAGTTCTTC CSVARGNYNEQFF
NA TRBJ2-7 NA TRBV30 TGTGCCTGGGGCAAAGGGGCAGGGGGGGCCTACGAGCAGTACTTC CAWGKGAGGAYEQYF
NA TRBJ1-5 NA TRBV10-2 TGCGCCACCTGTTCGTTTTGGAATCAGCCCCAGCATTTT CATCSFWNQPQHF
NA TRBJ1-6 NA TRBV6-5 TGTGCCAGCAGTTACTCAGGCGGTGCATCACCCCTCCACTTT CASSYSGGASPLHF
NA TRBJ1-1 NA TRBV6-5 TGTGCCAGCAGTTTATGGGGCACTGAAGCTTTCTTT CASSLWGTEAFF
NA TRBJ1-4 TRBD1 TRBV30 TGTGCCTGGAAAGGGGGCGGTGAAAAACTGTTTTTT CAWKGGGEKLFF
NA TRBJ2-2 NA TRBV4-1 TGCGCCAGCAGCCATCGTTGGGGTGGGGTAGACACCGGGGAGCTGTTTTTT CASSHRWGGVDTGELFF
NA TRBJ1-2 NA TRBV19 TGTGCCAGTAGTACCCTACGGGGGAGTAACTATGGCTACACCTTC CASSTLRGSNYGYTF
NA TRBJ1-2 NA TRBV6-6 TGTGCCAGCAGTTCCGGATATGGCTACACCTTC CASSSGYGYTF
NA TRBJ1-5 NA TRBV15 TGTGCCACCAGCAGAGGAGGGATCACTCAGCCCCAGCATTTT CATSRGGITQPQHF
NA TRBJ2-7 TRBD2 TRBV12-5 TGTGCTAGTGGCCGGGGACTAGCGGGAGTCAACGAGCAGTACTTC CASGRGLAGVNEQYF
NA TRBJ1-1 NA TRBV5-1 TGCGCCAGCAGCTTGGGGACCGCGAACACTGAAGCTTTCTTT CASSLGTANTEAFF
NA TRBJ2-7 NA TRBV15 TGTGCCACCAGCAGAGATACAGTATTCTCCTACGAGCAGTACTTC CATSRDTVFSYEQYF
few TRBJ2-7 TRBD1 TRBV18 TGTGCCAGCTCAGGACAGGGGCCCTACGAGCAGTACTTC CASSGQGPYEQYF
NA TRBJ2-5 NA TRBV30 TGTGCCTGGAGCGCTCGTAGAGAGACCCAGTACTTC CAWSARRETQYF
NA TRBJ2-5 TRBD1 TRBV6-6 TGTGCCAGCAGTTACACCACAGGGGGCGCGAAAGAGACCCAGTACTTC CASSYTTGGAKETQYF
NA TRBJ1-1 TRBD1 TRBV6-6 TGTGCCAGCACAGGACAGGGGGCCACTGAAGCTTTCTTT CASTGQGATEAFF
NA TRBJ1-2 NA TRBV11-2 TGTGCCAGCAGCTTAGATCGTCTCGGCCTGTACTATGGCTACACCTTC CASSLDRLGLYYGYTF
NA TRBJ1-1 TRBD1 TRBV5-1 TGCGCCAGCAGCTCGACAGGGGGCCGAGCTTTCTTT CASSSTGGRAFF
NA TRBJ2-5 NA TRBV2 TGTGCCAGCAGCCCGGGATCGGGAGAGACCCAGTACTTC CASSPGSGETQYF
few TRBJ2-5 NA TRBV5-1 TGCGCCAGCAGCATTAGCGGTCCGTACCAAGAGACCCAGTACTTC CASSISGPYQETQYF
NA TRBJ2-7 NA TRBV27 TGTGCCAGCAGTCCAATCCGGGTCTTCTCCTACGAGCAGTACTTC CASSPIRVFSYEQYF
NA TRBJ2-2 NA TRBV7-9 TGTGCCAGCAGTTCTCCAGGGACTCAAAACACCGGGGAGCTGTTTTTT CASSSPGTQNTGELFF
NA TRBJ2-5 NA TRBV5-1 TGCGCCAGCAGCTTGGAAGAGACCCAGTACTTC CASSLEETQYF
NA TRBJ1-2 NA TRBV28 TGTGCCAGCAGAGACAATCCTAACTATGGCTACACCTTC CASRDNPNYGYTF
NA TRBJ2-3 NA TRBV11-3 TGTGCCAGCAGCTTAGGGGGGAGGACAGATACGCAGTATTTT CASSLGGRTDTQYF
NA TRBJ1-6 NA TRBV10-1 TGCGCCAGCAGGTCGCCTGGGGATTCACCCCTCCACTTT CASRSPGDSPLHF
NA TRBJ1-2 NA TRBV6-1 TGTGCCAGCAGAGGAAGTCTGGCAAACTATGGCTACACCTTC CASRGSLANYGYTF
NA TRBJ1-1 NA TRBV19 TGTGCCAGTAGTTCTCTCCAGGGCACCGCTTTCTTT CASSSLQGTAFF
NA TRBJ2-7 TRBD2 TRBV5-1 TGCGCCAGCAGCACGACGACTAGCGGGATCTACGAGCAGTACTTC CASSTTTSGIYEQYF
once TRBJ2-2 NA TRBV19 TGTGCCAGCCAACTGGTTACAGGGCACGGGGAGCTGTTTTTT CASQLVTGHGELFF
NA TRBJ2-7 TRBD2 TRBV19 TGTGCCAGTAGTCCCCCCCCCGGGACTAGCGGGGGTCGCGAGCAGTACTTC CASSPPPGTSGGREQYF
NA TRBJ2-3 NA TRBV19 TGTGCCAGTAGCTTGAGGGGGGCTTTTTTAAGCACAGATACGCAGTATTTT CASSLRGAFLSTDTQYF
NA TRBJ2-1 NA TRBV11-3 TGTGCCAGCAGCTTAGGGGTTGGGGGACGCATCTACAATGAGCAGTTCTTC CASSLGVGGRIYNEQFF
few TRBJ1-6 TRBD1 TRBV18 TGTGCCAGCTCAGGACCGGGACAGGGGAATTCACCCCTCCACTTT CASSGPGQGNSPLHF
NA TRBJ2-5 NA TRBV6-5 TGTGCCAGCAGCCCCCGGGGAGCGCAGCAAGAGACCCAGTACTTC CASSPRGAQQETQYF
NA TRBJ1-5 NA TRBV18 TGTGCCAGCTCACCGCGACAGGCTTATCAGCCCCAGCATTTT CASSPRQAYQPQHF
NA TRBJ2-7 NA TRBV21-1 TGTGCCAGCGAAAGGTCCTACGAGCAGTACTTC CASERSYEQYF
NA TRBJ1-2 NA TRBV30 TGTGCCTGGAGTCCCGGGACGGATTATGGCTACACCTTC CAWSPGTDYGYTF
NA TRBJ1-5 NA TRBV19 TGTGCCAGTAGATCAGCCGGTGAGGGGACTCAGCCCCAGCATTTT CASRSAGEGTQPQHF